A selection of T cell receptor beta chains follows, all from one sample in a study of cytomegalovirus exposure and HLA in healthy donors. Produced via immunoSEQ multiplex PCR; TCRdb's table is partial and in-frame only. The sample holds about 120,000 clones, about 80% seen once. The sample comprised PBMCs. The receptors derive from a female donor in good health and CMV-seronegative. Each CDR3 is given with its conserved first and last residue. A D gene is named only where the DNA matches it firmly. Clone size is not always given. Where it is, it says once, few, many or a class for expanded clones.

cdr3_nt: TGTGCCAGCGCAACAGATAGCACAGATACGCAGTATTTT
cdr3_aa: CASATDSTDTQYF
d_call: .
j_call: TRBJ2-3
v_call: TRBV6-1
clone_size: .

cdr3_nt: TGTGCCACCAGCAGAGGGACAGGGGATTCAGGTACTGAAGCTTTCTTT
cdr3_aa: CATSRGTGDSGTEAFF
d_call: TRBD1
j_call: TRBJ1-1
v_call: TRBV15
clone_size: once

cdr3_nt: TGCAGCGTCCTCGACAGGGGCCTTGGAAACACCATATATTTT
cdr3_aa: CSVLDRGLGNTIYF
d_call: TRBD1
j_call: TRBJ1-3
v_call: TRBV29-1
clone_size: .

cdr3_nt: TGTGCTAGCAGCTTCCGAGGGGGCGCGGATGAGCAGTTCTTC
cdr3_aa: CASSFRGGADEQFF
d_call: TRBD1
j_call: TRBJ2-1
v_call: TRBV7-7
clone_size: .

cdr3_nt: TGCGCCAGCAGCCCGAGCGGGGACCCTAACACCGGGGAGCTGTTTTTT
cdr3_aa: CASSPSGDPNTGELFF
d_call: TRBD2
j_call: TRBJ2-2
v_call: TRBV4-1
clone_size: .

cdr3_nt: TGCAGCGCAGCCGGGACAGCCTACAATGAGCAGTTCTTC
cdr3_aa: CSAAGTAYNEQFF
d_call: TRBD1
j_call: TRBJ2-1
v_call: TRBV29-1
clone_size: .

cdr3_nt: TGCGCCAGCAGCCAATACGAGGGAGCACTCGGGGAAAAACTGTTTTTT
cdr3_aa: CASSQYEGALGEKLFF
d_call: .
j_call: TRBJ1-4
v_call: TRBV4-1
clone_size: .

cdr3_nt: TGCGCCAGCAGCCCCGGACTAGGAACCGCGGAGACCCAGTACTTC
cdr3_aa: CASSPGLGTAETQYF
d_call: TRBD2
j_call: TRBJ2-5
v_call: TRBV5-1
clone_size: .

cdr3_nt: TGTGCTAGTGCCGTGACAGGGGTTCAGCCCCAGCATTTT
cdr3_aa: CASAVTGVQPQHF
d_call: TRBD1
j_call: TRBJ1-5
v_call: TRBV12-5
clone_size: .

cdr3_nt: TGTGCCAGCAGCTCGGACAGGGGGCTTAATCAGCCCCAGCATTTT
cdr3_aa: CASSSDRGLNQPQHF
d_call: TRBD1
j_call: TRBJ1-5
v_call: TRBV7-9
clone_size: .

cdr3_nt: TGTGCCAGTAGTCCCCGGACAGCACTGAACACTGAAGCTTTCTTT
cdr3_aa: CASSPRTALNTEAFF
d_call: .
j_call: TRBJ1-1
v_call: TRBV19
clone_size: .

cdr3_nt: TGCGCCAGCAGCCGGTTGCTTGCAGTGGGCGAAAAACTGTTTTTT
cdr3_aa: CASSRLLAVGEKLFF
d_call: .
j_call: TRBJ1-4
v_call: TRBV4-3
clone_size: .

cdr3_nt: TGTGCCAGCAGTGAAAGGTACAGCGGACCCTACAATGAGCAGTTCTTC
cdr3_aa: CASSERYSGPYNEQFF
d_call: .
j_call: TRBJ2-1
v_call: TRBV2
clone_size: .

cdr3_nt: TGTGCCAGCAGCTTAGGGGCGAGACAGGGAGACAATGAGCAGTTCTTC
cdr3_aa: CASSLGARQGDNEQFF
d_call: TRBD1
j_call: TRBJ2-1
v_call: TRBV7-9
clone_size: .

cdr3_nt: TGCGCCAGCAGCCGCTTATACAGGGGGAACACTGAAGCTTTCTTT
cdr3_aa: CASSRLYRGNTEAFF
d_call: TRBD1
j_call: TRBJ1-1
v_call: TRBV4-3
clone_size: few

cdr3_nt: TGTGCCAGCAGCGCCACGGGGAGCCCAAATGAAAAACTGTTTTTT
cdr3_aa: CASSATGSPNEKLFF
d_call: .
j_call: TRBJ1-4
v_call: TRBV9
clone_size: .

cdr3_nt: TGTGCCAGCAGTTTATCAACAGGGGGGGGCTATGGCTACACCTTC
cdr3_aa: CASSLSTGGGYGYTF
d_call: TRBD1
j_call: TRBJ1-2
v_call: TRBV27
clone_size: .

cdr3_nt: TGTGCCAGCAGCAGGGGACTAGCGGGGGGGCTCACAGATACGCAGTATTTT
cdr3_aa: CASSRGLAGGLTDTQYF
d_call: TRBD2
j_call: TRBJ2-3
v_call: TRBV7-9
clone_size: .

cdr3_nt: TGTGCCAGCAGTGGATGGACAGTTGAAGCTTTCTTT
cdr3_aa: CASSGWTVEAFF
d_call: .
j_call: TRBJ1-1
v_call: TRBV2
clone_size: .

cdr3_nt: TGTGCCAGCAGCGTAGGAGGCGGGGGGAGAGGAGAGACCCAGTACTTC
cdr3_aa: CASSVGGGGRGETQYF
d_call: TRBD2
j_call: TRBJ2-5
v_call: TRBV9
clone_size: .

cdr3_nt: TGTGCCAGCAGCTTGGTTCTAGCGGGGGGAGGAGAGACCCAGTACTTC
cdr3_aa: CASSLVLAGGGETQYF
d_call: TRBD2
j_call: TRBJ2-5
v_call: TRBV5-4
clone_size: .

cdr3_nt: TGCGCCAGCAGCCAAAACGACAGGGGACTGTTTTTT
cdr3_aa: CASSQNDRGLFF
d_call: TRBD1
j_call: TRBJ1-4
v_call: TRBV5-1
clone_size: once

cdr3_nt: TGCGCCAGCAGTGGCGTTTGGGACAGGGTGGCAAACAACTATGGCTACACCTTC
cdr3_aa: CASSGVWDRVANNYGYTF
d_call: TRBD1
j_call: TRBJ1-2
v_call: TRBV10-2
clone_size: .

cdr3_nt: TGTGCCAGCAGTCGTACAGGGAACGAGCAGTACTTC
cdr3_aa: CASSRTGNEQYF
d_call: .
j_call: TRBJ2-7
v_call: TRBV2
clone_size: .

cdr3_nt: TGTGCCAGCAGTGACGGGGCGGGGGAGTACAATGAGCAGTTCTTC
cdr3_aa: CASSDGAGEYNEQFF
d_call: TRBD2
j_call: TRBJ2-1
v_call: TRBV6-4
clone_size: .

cdr3_nt: TGTGCCAGCAGTGAATCTATGGGACTAGGTTATGGCTACACCTTC
cdr3_aa: CASSESMGLGYGYTF
d_call: .
j_call: TRBJ1-2
v_call: TRBV2
clone_size: .

cdr3_nt: TGTGCCATCAGTGGAGGGGCGGGCGGGGGGACACACAACAATGAGCAGTTCTTC
cdr3_aa: CAISGGAGGGTHNNEQFF
d_call: TRBD2
j_call: TRBJ2-1
v_call: TRBV10-3
clone_size: .

cdr3_nt: TGTGCCAGCAGTTTAAGCTCATTGAACACTGAAGCTTTCTTT
cdr3_aa: CASSLSSLNTEAFF
d_call: .
j_call: TRBJ1-1
v_call: TRBV27
clone_size: .

cdr3_nt: TGTGCCAGCAGTGTCCCCGGGAAGAACACTGAAGCTTTCTTT
cdr3_aa: CASSVPGKNTEAFF
d_call: .
j_call: TRBJ1-1
v_call: TRBV6-1
clone_size: .

cdr3_nt: TGTGCCAGTAGTATAGGATACTATGATGGCTACACCTTC
cdr3_aa: CASSIGYYDGYTF
d_call: .
j_call: TRBJ1-2
v_call: TRBV19
clone_size: .

cdr3_nt: TGTGCCAGCAGTGAAATGGAGGCAGATACGCAGTATTTT
cdr3_aa: CASSEMEADTQYF
d_call: .
j_call: TRBJ2-3
v_call: TRBV2
clone_size: .

cdr3_nt: TGTGCCTGGAGTCACCGGGGGAACACTGAAGCTTTCTTT
cdr3_aa: CAWSHRGNTEAFF
d_call: .
j_call: TRBJ1-1
v_call: TRBV30
clone_size: .

cdr3_nt: TGTGCCGGGGCGCAGGGGTTGCACACTGAAGCTTTCTTT
cdr3_aa: CAGAQGLHTEAFF
d_call: .
j_call: TRBJ1-1
v_call: TRBV19
clone_size: few

cdr3_nt: TGTGCCAGCAGCTTGGAGGGGACTGAAGCTTTCTTT
cdr3_aa: CASSLEGTEAFF
d_call: .
j_call: TRBJ1-1
v_call: TRBV13
clone_size: .

cdr3_nt: TGCGCCAGCAGCCAGGGCACCACCCGGGAGCTGTTTTTT
cdr3_aa: CASSQGTTRELFF
d_call: .
j_call: TRBJ2-2
v_call: TRBV4-3
clone_size: .

cdr3_nt: TGTGCCAGCAGTTTAGGGGAGTACGGCTACGAGCAGTACTTC
cdr3_aa: CASSLGEYGYEQYF
d_call: .
j_call: TRBJ2-7
v_call: TRBV27
clone_size: .

cdr3_nt: TGTGCCAGCAGCTCGCTCACCCGGGGAGATCAGCCCCAGCATTTT
cdr3_aa: CASSSLTRGDQPQHF
d_call: .
j_call: TRBJ1-5
v_call: TRBV7-3
clone_size: .

cdr3_nt: TGTGCCAGCAGCTTACCCCGAGCCAGGGGAAACACTGAAGCTTTCTTT
cdr3_aa: CASSLPRARGNTEAFF
d_call: .
j_call: TRBJ1-1
v_call: TRBV5-6
clone_size: few

cdr3_nt: TGTGCCAGCAGCTTAGGGGGCGTTCGCACCGGGGAGCTGTTTTTT
cdr3_aa: CASSLGGVRTGELFF
d_call: .
j_call: TRBJ2-2
v_call: TRBV11-3
clone_size: .

cdr3_nt: TGTGCTAGTGGTTCCCCCCAGGGTTTGAACACTGAAGCTTTCTTT
cdr3_aa: CASGSPQGLNTEAFF
d_call: .
j_call: TRBJ1-1
v_call: TRBV12-5
clone_size: .

cdr3_nt: TGTGCCAAAGGGGCAGAAGAGACCCAGTACTTC
cdr3_aa: CAKGAEETQYF
d_call: .
j_call: TRBJ2-5
v_call: TRBV2
clone_size: .

cdr3_nt: TGTGCCATCAGTGAGGGGGGCATCTCCTACAATGAGCAGTTCTTC
cdr3_aa: CAISEGGISYNEQFF
d_call: .
j_call: TRBJ2-1
v_call: TRBV10-3
clone_size: .

cdr3_nt: TGTGCCAGCAGCGTAGTGCGGGGGGGAGCAGATACGCAGTATTTT
cdr3_aa: CASSVVRGGADTQYF
d_call: TRBD2
j_call: TRBJ2-3
v_call: TRBV9
clone_size: .

cdr3_nt: TGCGCCAGCAGCCAAGATGCGGGGGCCCACTACAATGAGCAGTTCTTC
cdr3_aa: CASSQDAGAHYNEQFF
d_call: .
j_call: TRBJ2-1
v_call: TRBV4-1
clone_size: .

cdr3_nt: TGTTCCAACACCGACGTCAGCGGGGCGAACACCGGGGAGCTGTTTTTT
cdr3_aa: CSNTDVSGANTGELFF
d_call: TRBD2
j_call: TRBJ2-2
v_call: TRBV7-9
clone_size: .

cdr3_nt: TGTGCCAGCAGCCCGGGTCCCCCTCCCTCCTACGAGCAGTACTTC
cdr3_aa: CASSPGPPPSYEQYF
d_call: .
j_call: TRBJ2-7
v_call: TRBV5-4
clone_size: .

cdr3_nt: TGTGCCAGCAACTTAGCCGGGGTTACTGAAGCTTTCTTT
cdr3_aa: CASNLAGVTEAFF
d_call: .
j_call: TRBJ1-1
v_call: TRBV19
clone_size: few

cdr3_nt: TGTGCCAGCAGCATGCGGACAGGGAGCTCCTACAATGAGCAGTTCTTC
cdr3_aa: CASSMRTGSSYNEQFF
d_call: TRBD1
j_call: TRBJ2-1
v_call: TRBV7-8
clone_size: .